The T cell receptor (beta chain) described here comes from a study of shared clonotypes between healthy human individuals (dated by TCRdb to about 2020). In the study overall: A couple of women and a few men aged 18 to 49 years were included in the cohort. For each donor, three plates each were used for CD4 naive and CD4 memory, two plates were used for CD8 naive, and one plate was used for CD8 memory. To estimate repertoire size and how much clonotype sharing occurs between individuals, the study deeply sequenced the blood TCR repertoires of several healthy adults. To increase sequencing depth and limit assay-specific biases, different laboratories used diverse techniques to prepare libraries and sequence TCR repertoires. Leukapheresis yielded between about 0.8 and 8.9 billion PBMCs per donor. What the study reported, not specific to this receptor: When a few donors were compared, the shared fraction of clonotypes was about 5% for naive CD4, roughly 3.4% for naive CD8, roughly 2.5% for memory CD4, and 0.35% to 0.4% for memory CD8. Pairwise subsampling indicated that sequencing depth was expected to affect the degree of clonotype sharing among donors. Sampling was limited to blood, and TCR repertoires in tissue likely differ from TCR repertoires in blood. Naive subsets generally had larger estimated clonotype richness than memory subsets did. Higher generation probabilities were observed for clonotypes shared by all four sorted-subset donors than for non-shared clonotypes. Incomplete sequencing was indicated by rarefaction of sorted-subset datasets, despite the large sequencing depth. Because the study included only a small number of donors, the genetic and exposure-history diversity represented was limited.

Looking up the germline V gene yields CDR1 SGHAT and CDR2 FQNNGV. The CDR3 numbers 16 residues from cysteine through phenylalanine. The retained sequence is limited to the CDR3, 48 bases, with the frame set at the first base. Cut back by 5 bases and 2 bases, the V and J ends lie 16 bases apart. The donors were healthy, HIV-negative adults with no recently reported acute infections or vaccinations. Every donor was a Caucasian adult living in Nashville, Tennessee, USA. Magnetic negative selection was used to enrich CD4+ T cells, after which naive cells were positively selected on CD45RA and the negative fraction became the memory subset. After blood collection by leukapheresis, PBMCs were isolated using Ficoll-Histopaque density gradient centrifugation and then cryopreserved in the vapor phase of liquid nitrogen. Analytical flow cytometry was used to check the purity and quantity of every magnetically sorted T cell population. From each sorted fraction, genomic DNA was isolated and quantified by UV absorbance on a Nanodrop 2000c.

TCR CDR3 regions were amplified from genomic DNA by multiplex PCR using the deep immunoSEQ assay. For each cell subset, the extracted genomic DNA was distributed evenly across all wells of several immunoSEQ 96-well plates, and each plate served as one replicate. For sorted subsets, around 200 ng genomic DNA, equal to 25,000 to 35,000 T cell genomes, was loaded into each replicate PCR. The purified libraries were quantified using a Qubit 3.0 fluorometer, sized with a Bioanalyzer 2100, and then quantified again using the KAPA Library Quantification kit. A separate single-read 150-cycle Illumina NextSeq 550 flow cell was used to sequence each immunoSEQ 96-well plate. The authors processed their data as follows. Because only junctional sequences without quality scores were contained in the immunoSEQ output, filtering matching that applied to full-length reads could not be performed. Sequences were annotated with PyIR, a Python wrapper for IgBLAST v1.9, and V/J genes and CDR3 were assigned using IMGT germline references. Any read was removed if the V/J assignment was weak (E-value above 1e-6), the CDR3 was missing, or the read contained stop codons, out-of-frame junctions, or ambiguous translated residues. V3J clonotypes were defined as sequences sharing an identical inferred V gene, J gene, and CDR3 amino acid sequence. To compute the percentage overlap between repertoires, the number of shared unique clonotypes was divided by the size of the smaller repertoire. Repertoire richness was assessed with RTK rarefaction, the Chao1 estimator, and Recon v2.1 estimates of unobserved clonotypes. Generation probabilities were computed with OLGA for all TCRbeta clonotypes obtained by the gDNA method from several donors. TCRdb obtained this table from immuneACCESS and retained in-frame rearrangements with V and J assigned. These tables miss some clones; where compared with another copy, unresolved V genes account for less than half of the shortfall, and the remainder is unexplained. For V, J and clone size, that table is used; D and trimming come from the DNA. This sample has 2 million to 2.5 million clones in its table, and 85% to 95% of those were observed once. About 0.37% of the sample comes from the top ten.

On this clone itself: Its antigen is still unknown. No clone much larger than this one lies a single base away; base qualities are absent.

This sequence was found in a man between 18 and 35 years old in good health. Some clones in this sample may be carry-over from other donors' samples. The receptor chain draws on TRBV11-2 and TRBJ1-3; the D gene is possibly TRBD1, with 5 bases matching. Sequenced input: naive CD4+ T cells from PBMCs. Read against the paper, the sample's cell subset or site label means: CD45RA+ positively selected. CDR3 loop: CASSAGSRGPGNTIYF. The bases read TGTGCCAGCAGCGCCGGGTCTCGGGGCCCTGGAAACACCATATATTTT.